This T cell receptor (beta chain) is from a study of molecular identifiers for immune sequencing clone quantification. Both previously described methods and listed TCR primers were employed to make bulk TCR libraries. TCRdb reprocessed the PCR reads via MiXCR and lists one record per CDR3 protein. The table has approximately 670,000 distinct CDR3 sequences, just under 20% seen once. This clonotype came up many times. V dropped 5 bases and J dropped 0; count of bases not matched to a gene: 3. Germline CDR1 SNHLY, CDR2 FYNNEI. The CDR3 spans 14 residues. This TCR was sampled from a human donor in good health. Some libraries in this study had Jurkat cell RNA spiked in. Sequenced: naive CD8+ T cells from blood, with Jurkat cell RNA spiked in. Sample subset: FACS-sorted CD8+CD4-CCR7+CD45RA+ naive T cells. V and J are TRBV2 and TRBJ1-1; 7 positions match TRBD1. The CDR3 sequence is CASSRDSLNTEAFF. CDR3 nucleotides: TGTGCCAGCAGTCGGGACAGCTTGAACACTGAAGCTTTCTTT.